Sequencing of this T cell receptor beta chain was carried out in a study of early stage breast cancer tumors. Whole-study context: Of some 17 invasive breast tumors, twelve were hormone receptor-positive, HER2-negative. Study results and limitations: Blood repertoires resembled normal breast more than tumor.

Of note for this clone: Antigen specificity is unknown.

Clones were sequenced by immunoSEQ multiplex PCR, and TCRdb holds only the in-frame ones, with some missing. The table includes 69,000 or so clones, 75% to 90% detected once. The specimen was blood. This clonotype was obtained from a person in their 40s with breast cancer.

The CDR3 DNA is TGTGCCAGCAGCCTGGACAGGAGCGGGAACACCGGGGAGCTGTTTTTT. Translated, it gives CASSLDRSGNTGELFF. The genes are TRBV11-1 and TRBJ2-2; 7 positions match TRBD1. The trim removed 5 bases at V and 1 base at J, leaving 7 bases unmatched. The CDR3 consists of 16 residues. The germline V gene encodes CDR1 SGHAT and CDR2 FQDESV (reference sequence).